The sequence of this T cell receptor beta chain was determined in a study of beta chain features in type 1 diabetes. Sorted CD4+ subsets: naive, central memory, regulatory, stem cell-like memory (CD45RO/CCR7/CD25/CD127/CD95/CD27 panel). Reverse transcription of all isolated RNA meant that expressed TCRB transcripts were sequenced. Profiling relied on immunoSEQ multiplex PCR, and the TCRdb table lists in-frame clones only, not all of them. Of 620,000 or so clones listed, around a sixth were seen once; the top ten hold approximately 0.099%. Trimming took 0 bases from V and 2 from J, leaving 13 bases between them. This CDR3 region has 16 residues. Germline CDR1 MNHEY, CDR2 SVGAGI.

This TCR came from a man younger than 35 in good health. The V call is TRBV6-5, the J call TRBJ1-1, with D unclear. The specimen was naive CD4+ T cells from blood. CDR3 DNA sequence: TGTGCCAGCAGTTACTCTTATTACAGAATTAACACTGAAGCTTTCTTT. This codes for CASSYSYYRINTEAFF.